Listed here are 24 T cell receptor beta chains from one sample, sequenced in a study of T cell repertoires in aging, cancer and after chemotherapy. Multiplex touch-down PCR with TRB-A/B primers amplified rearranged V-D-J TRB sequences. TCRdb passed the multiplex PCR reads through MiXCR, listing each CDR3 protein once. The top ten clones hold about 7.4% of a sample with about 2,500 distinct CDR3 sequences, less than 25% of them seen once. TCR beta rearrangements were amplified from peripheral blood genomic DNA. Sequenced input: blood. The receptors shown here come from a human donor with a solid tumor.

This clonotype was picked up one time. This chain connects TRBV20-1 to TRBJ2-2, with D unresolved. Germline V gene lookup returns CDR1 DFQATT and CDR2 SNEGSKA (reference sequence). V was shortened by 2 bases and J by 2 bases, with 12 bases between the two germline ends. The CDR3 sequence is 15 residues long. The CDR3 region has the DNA TGCAGTGCTAGAACCGTAGGCCAAAACACCGGGGAGCTGTTTTTT. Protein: CSARTVGQNTGELFF.

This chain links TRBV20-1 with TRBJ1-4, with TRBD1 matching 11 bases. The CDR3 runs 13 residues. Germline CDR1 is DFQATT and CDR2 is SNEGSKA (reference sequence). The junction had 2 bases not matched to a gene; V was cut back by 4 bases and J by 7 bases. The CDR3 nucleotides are TGCAGTGCTACGGGACAGGGGGGTGAAAAACTGTTTTTT. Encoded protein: CSATGQGGEKLFF.

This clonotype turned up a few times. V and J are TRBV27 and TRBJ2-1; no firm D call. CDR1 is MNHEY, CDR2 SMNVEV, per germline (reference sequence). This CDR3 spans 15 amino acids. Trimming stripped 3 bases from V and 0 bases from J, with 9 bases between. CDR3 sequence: CASSFRGSSYNEQFF. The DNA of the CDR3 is TGTGCCAGCAGTTTCCGCGGTTCCTCCTACAATGAGCAGTTCTTC.

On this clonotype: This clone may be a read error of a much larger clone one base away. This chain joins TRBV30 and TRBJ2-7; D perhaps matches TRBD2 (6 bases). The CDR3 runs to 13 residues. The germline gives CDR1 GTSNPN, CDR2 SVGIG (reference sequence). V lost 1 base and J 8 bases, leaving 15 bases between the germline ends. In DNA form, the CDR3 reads TGTGCCTGGAGTGGGGGGGTAAGTCGCAAGCAGTACTTC. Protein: CAWSGGVSRKQYF.

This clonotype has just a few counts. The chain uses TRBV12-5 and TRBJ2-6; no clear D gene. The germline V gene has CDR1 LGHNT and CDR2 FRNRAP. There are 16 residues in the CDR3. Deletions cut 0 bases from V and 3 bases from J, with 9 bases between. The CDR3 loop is CASGLVWQGGANVLTF. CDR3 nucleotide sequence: TGTGCTAGTGGTTTGGTATGGCAAGGTGGGGCCAACGTCCTGACTTTC. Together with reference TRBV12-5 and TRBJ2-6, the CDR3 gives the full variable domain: DARVTQTPRHKVTEMGQEVTMRCQPILGHNTVFWYRQTMMQGLELLAYFRNRAPLDDSGMPKDRFSAEMPDATLATLKIQPSEPRDSAVYFCASGLVWQGGANVLTFGAGSRLTVL.

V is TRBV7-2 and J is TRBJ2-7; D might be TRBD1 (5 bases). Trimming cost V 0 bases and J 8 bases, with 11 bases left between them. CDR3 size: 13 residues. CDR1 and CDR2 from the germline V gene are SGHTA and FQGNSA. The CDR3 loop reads CASSLARKGKQYF. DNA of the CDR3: TGTGCCAGCAGCTTAGCCAGGAAGGGGAAGCAGTACTTC.

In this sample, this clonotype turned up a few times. The CDR3 region is CASSLVGIGARREGGYGYTF. The DNA for the CDR3 is TGTGCCAGCAGCTTAGTGGGTATCGGGGCGCGAAGGGAGGGGGGCTATGGCTACACCTTC. The V gene is TRBV11-2, the J gene TRBJ1-2, with TRBD1 as a possible D gene (6 bases). Germline CDR1 is SGHAT and CDR2 is FQNNGV. Between the trimmed V and J ends, which lost 1 base and 4 bases, there was a span of 28 bases. The CDR3 has 20 amino acids. Filled out from reference TRBV11-2 and TRBJ1-2, the complete variable domain reads EAGVAQSPRYKIIEKRQSVAFWCNPISGHATLYWYQQILGQGPKLLIQFQNNGVVDDSQLPKDRFSAERLKGVDSTLKIQPAKLEDSAVYLCASSLVGIGARREGGYGYTFGSGTRLTVV.

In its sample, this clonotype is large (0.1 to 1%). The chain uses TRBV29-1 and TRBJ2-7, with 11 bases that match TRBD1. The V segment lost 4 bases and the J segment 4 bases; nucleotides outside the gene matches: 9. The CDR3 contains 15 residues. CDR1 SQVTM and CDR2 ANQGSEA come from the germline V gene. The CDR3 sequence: CSVVRWDRGKYEQYF. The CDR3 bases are TGCAGCGTTGTCCGATGGGACAGGGGGAAGTACGAGCAGTACTTC.

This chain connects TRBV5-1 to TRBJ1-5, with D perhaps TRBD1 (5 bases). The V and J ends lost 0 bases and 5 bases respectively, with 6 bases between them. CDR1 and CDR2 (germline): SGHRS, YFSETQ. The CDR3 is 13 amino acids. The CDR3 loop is CASSLAGHQPQHF. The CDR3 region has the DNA TGCGCCAGCAGCTTGGCAGGGCATCAGCCCCAGCATTTT. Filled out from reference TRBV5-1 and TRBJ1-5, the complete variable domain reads KAGVTQTPRYLIKTRGQQVTLSCSPISGHRSVSWYQQTPGQGLQFLFEYFSETQRNKGNFPGRFSGRQFSNSRSEMNVSTLELGDSALYLCASSLAGHQPQHFGDGTRLSIL.

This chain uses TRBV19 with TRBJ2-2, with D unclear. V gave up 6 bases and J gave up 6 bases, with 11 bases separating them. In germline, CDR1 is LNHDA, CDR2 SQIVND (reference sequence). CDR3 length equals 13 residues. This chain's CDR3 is CASSLQSPGELFF. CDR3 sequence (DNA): TGTGCCAGTAGCCTACAGTCGCCCGGGGAGCTGTTTTTT. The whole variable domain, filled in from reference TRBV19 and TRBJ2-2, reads DGGITQSPKYLFRKEGQNVTLSCEQNLNHDAMYWYRQDPGQGLRLIYYSQIVNDFQKGDIAEGYSVSREKKESFPLTVTSAQKNPTAFYLCASSLQSPGELFFGEGSRLTVL.

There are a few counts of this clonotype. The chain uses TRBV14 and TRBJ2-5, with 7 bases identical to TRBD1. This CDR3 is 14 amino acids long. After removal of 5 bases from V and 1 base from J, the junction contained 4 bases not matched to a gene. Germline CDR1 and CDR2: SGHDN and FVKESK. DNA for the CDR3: TGTGCCAGCAGCGTCGGGACAGTCCAAGAGACCCAGTACTTC. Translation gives CASSVGTVQETQYF.

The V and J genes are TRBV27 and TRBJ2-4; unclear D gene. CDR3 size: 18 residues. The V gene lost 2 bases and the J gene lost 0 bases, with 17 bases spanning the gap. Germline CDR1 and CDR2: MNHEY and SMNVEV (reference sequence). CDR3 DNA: TGTGCCAGCAGTTTAAGTCAACTGGCGGTCCAAGCCAAAAACATTCAGTACTTC. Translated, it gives CASSLSQLAVQAKNIQYF.

CDR3 nucleotides: TGTGCCAGCAGCTTTTGGACAGGGACTAATGAAAAACTGTTTTTT. Amino acids: CASSFWTGTNEKLFF. The chain joins TRBV7-9 to TRBJ1-4; 8 nucleotides match TRBD1. The CDR3 totals 15 residues. The ends lost 3 bases at V and 2 bases at J; junction bases unmatched: 2. Germline values: CDR1 SEHNR, CDR2 FQNEAQ (reference sequence).

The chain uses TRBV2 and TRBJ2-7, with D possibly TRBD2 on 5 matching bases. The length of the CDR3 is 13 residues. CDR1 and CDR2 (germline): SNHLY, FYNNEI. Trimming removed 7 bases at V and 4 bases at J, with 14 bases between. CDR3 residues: CASIGKLGYEQYF. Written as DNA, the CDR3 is TGTGCCAGCATCGGGAAGCTAGGGTACGAGCAGTACTTC. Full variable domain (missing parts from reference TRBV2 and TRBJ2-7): EPEVTQTPSHQVTQMGQEVILRCVPISNHLYFYWYRQILGQKVEFLVSFYNNEISEKSEIFDDQFSVERPDGSNFTLKIRSTKLEDSAMYFCASIGKLGYEQYFGPGTRLTVT.

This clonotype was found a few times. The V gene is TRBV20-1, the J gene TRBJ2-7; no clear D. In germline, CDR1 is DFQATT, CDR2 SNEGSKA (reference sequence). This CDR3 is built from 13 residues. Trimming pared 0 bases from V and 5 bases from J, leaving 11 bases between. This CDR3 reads CSARDLPGNEQYF. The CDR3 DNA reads TGCAGTGCTAGAGATCTCCCTGGGAACGAGCAGTACTTC.

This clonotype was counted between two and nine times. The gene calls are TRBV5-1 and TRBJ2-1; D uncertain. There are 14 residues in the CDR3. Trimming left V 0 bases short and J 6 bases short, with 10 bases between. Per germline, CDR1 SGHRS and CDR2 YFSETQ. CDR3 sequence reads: CASSLGTTSNEQFF. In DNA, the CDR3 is TGCGCCAGCAGCTTGGGCACGACCAGCAATGAGCAGTTCTTC.

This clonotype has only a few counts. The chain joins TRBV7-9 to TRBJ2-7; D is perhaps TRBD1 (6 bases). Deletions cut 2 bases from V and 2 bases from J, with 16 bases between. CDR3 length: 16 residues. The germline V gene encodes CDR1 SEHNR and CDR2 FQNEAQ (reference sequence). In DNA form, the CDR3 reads TGTGCCAGCAGCTTAAATTTGCCGACAGGAGCCTACGAGCAGTACTTC. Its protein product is CASSLNLPTGAYEQYF. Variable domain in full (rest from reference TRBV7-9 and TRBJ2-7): DTGVSQNPRHKITKRGQNVTFRCDPISEHNRLYWYRQTLGQGPEFLTYFQNEAQLEKSRLLSDRFSAERPKGSFSTLEIQRTEQGDSAMYLCASSLNLPTGAYEQYFGPGTRLTVT.

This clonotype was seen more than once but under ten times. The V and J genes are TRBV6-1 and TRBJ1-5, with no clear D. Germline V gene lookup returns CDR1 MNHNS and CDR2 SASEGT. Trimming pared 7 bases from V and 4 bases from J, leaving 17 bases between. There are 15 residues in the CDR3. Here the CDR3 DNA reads TGTGCCAGCATCGCGATTCTGGGAGATAATCAGCCCCAGCATTTT. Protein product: CASIAILGDNQPQHF.

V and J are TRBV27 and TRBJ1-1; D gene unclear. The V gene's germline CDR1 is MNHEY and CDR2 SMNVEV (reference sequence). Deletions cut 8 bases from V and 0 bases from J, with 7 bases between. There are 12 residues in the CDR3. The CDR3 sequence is CASQSVNTEAFF. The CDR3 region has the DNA TGTGCCAGCCAGTCCGTGAACACTGAAGCTTTCTTT.

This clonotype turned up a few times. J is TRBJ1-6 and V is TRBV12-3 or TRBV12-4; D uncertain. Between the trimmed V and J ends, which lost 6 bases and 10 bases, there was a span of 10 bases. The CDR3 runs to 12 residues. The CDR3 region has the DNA TGTGCCAGCAGGTTCTCGGGATCACCCCTCCACTTT. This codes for CASRFSGSPLHF.

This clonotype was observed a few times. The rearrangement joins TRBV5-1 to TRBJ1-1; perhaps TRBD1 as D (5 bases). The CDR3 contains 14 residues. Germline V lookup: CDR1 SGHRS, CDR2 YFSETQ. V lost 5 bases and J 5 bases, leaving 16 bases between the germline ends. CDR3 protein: CASRNGGIGTEAFF. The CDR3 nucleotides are TGCGCCAGCAGGAATGGGGGAATTGGGACTGAAGCTTTCTTT.

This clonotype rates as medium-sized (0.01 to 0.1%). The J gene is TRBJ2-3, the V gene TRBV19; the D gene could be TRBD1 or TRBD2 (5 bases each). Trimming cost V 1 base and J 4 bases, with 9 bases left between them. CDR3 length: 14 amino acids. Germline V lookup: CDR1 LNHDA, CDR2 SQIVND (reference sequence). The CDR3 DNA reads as TGTGCCAGTAGTATAGGAGGGGCACCAGATACGCAGTATTTT. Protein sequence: CASSIGGAPDTQYF. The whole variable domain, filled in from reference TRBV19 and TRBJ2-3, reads DGGITQSPKYLFRKEGQNVTLSCEQNLNHDAMYWYRQDPGQGLRLIYYSQIVNDFQKGDIAEGYSVSREKKESFPLTVTSAQKNPTAFYLCASSIGGAPDTQYFGPGTRLTVL.

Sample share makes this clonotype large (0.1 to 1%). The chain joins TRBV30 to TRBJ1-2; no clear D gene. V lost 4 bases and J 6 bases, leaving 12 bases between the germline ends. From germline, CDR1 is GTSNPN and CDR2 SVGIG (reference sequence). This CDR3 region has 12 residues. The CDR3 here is CAWNYDGNGYTF. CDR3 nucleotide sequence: TGTGCCTGGAATTACGATGGGAATGGCTACACCTTC. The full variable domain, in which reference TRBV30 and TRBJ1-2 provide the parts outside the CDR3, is SQTIHQWPATLVQPVGSPLSLECTVEGTSNPNLYWYRQAAGRGLQLLFYSVGIGQISSEVPQNLSASRPQDRQFILSSKKLLLSDSGFYLCAWNYDGNGYTFGSGTRLTVV.

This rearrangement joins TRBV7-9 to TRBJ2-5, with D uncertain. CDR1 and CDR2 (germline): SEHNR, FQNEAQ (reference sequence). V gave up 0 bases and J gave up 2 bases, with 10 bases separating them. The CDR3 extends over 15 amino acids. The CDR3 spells CASSLAEQPQETQYF. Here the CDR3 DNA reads TGTGCCAGCAGCTTAGCTGAACAGCCTCAAGAGACCCAGTACTTC.